The 30 T cell receptor beta chains below come from one sample, sequenced in a study of T cell responses to AZD1222 COVID-19 vaccine. Libraries were prepared by immunoSEQ multiplex PCR; TCRdb keeps only in-frame clonotypes and omits some of them. Seen here are roughly 150,000 clones, approximately 90% observed once, and the top ten hold approximately 0.97%. This specimen consisted of peripheral blood, obtained 28 days after the second AZD1222 dose. These receptors were taken from an adult who received the AZD1222 COVID-19 vaccine.

This clone was seen just once. V usage is TRBV5-5 and J usage is TRBJ1-2; D is possibly TRBD1 (5 bases). CDR1 is SGHKS and CDR2 is YYEKEE in the germline V gene (reference sequence). Trimming left V 0 bases short and J 4 bases short, with 7 bases between. The CDR3 runs to 13 residues. This chain's CDR3 is CASSLDRGYGYTF. CDR3 bases: TGTGCCAGCAGCTTGGATAGGGGCTATGGCTACACCTTC.

The chain employs TRBV19 and TRBJ1-1; a possible D gene is TRBD1 (5 bases). Trimming removed 3 bases from V and 1 base from J, with 15 bases in between. Germline V gene data show CDR1 as LNHDA and CDR2 as SQIVND (reference sequence). The CDR3 runs 16 residues. CDR3 sequence reads: CASSIRAGWENTEAFF. CDR3 DNA: TGTGCCAGTAGTATTCGGGCAGGGTGGGAGAACACTGAAGCTTTCTTT.

This chain links TRBV9 with TRBJ2-7; 8 nucleotides agree with TRBD1. The CDR3 is made up of 16 amino acids. J was trimmed by 0 bases and V by 0 bases; bases with no gene match: 5. Looked up from germline, CDR1 is SGDLS and CDR2 is YYNGEE. CDR3 coding DNA: TGTGCCAGCAGCGTAGCGCCGACAGGGGACTCCTACGAGCAGTACTTC. Encoded protein: CASSVAPTGDSYEQYF.

The rearrangement links TRBV4-1 to TRBJ1-6; 8 bases are a match to TRBD1. Germline CDR1 is MGHRA and CDR2 is YSYEKL. V dropped 4 bases and J dropped 9; count of bases not matched to a gene: 8. The CDR3 has 15 amino acids. Here the CDR3 reads CASSPGQGGSSPLHF. The CDR3 DNA follows: TGCGCCAGCAGCCCCGGACAGGGAGGCTCTTCACCCCTCCACTTT.

The rearrangement uses TRBV19 and TRBJ2-2; the D is unclear. In germline, CDR1 is LNHDA, CDR2 SQIVND (reference sequence). The CDR3 length is 10 residues. V lost 6 bases and J 10 bases, leaving 6 bases between the germline ends. The CDR3 sequence is CASRDEELFF. CDR3 nucleotide sequence: TGTGCCAGTAGAGACGAGGAGCTGTTTTTT.

The chain recombines TRBV10-3 with TRBJ1-6, with 8 bases identical to TRBD1. J was trimmed by 7 bases and V by 2 bases; bases with no gene match: 1. The germline CDR1 and CDR2 sequences are ENHRY and SYGVKD. CDR3 length: 14 residues. The CDR3 bases are TGTGCCATCAGTGAGGGACAGGGAAATTCACCCCTCCACTTT. Encoded protein: CAISEGQGNSPLHF.

The chain is built from TRBV6-4 and TRBJ2-2; no firm D call. Trimming pared 3 bases from V and 1 base from J, leaving 6 bases between. Germline CDR1 and CDR2: MRHNA and SNTAGT. This CDR3 has 14 amino acids. The CDR3 region is CASSEDGNTGELFF. The CDR3 DNA sequence: TGTGCCAGCAGTGAGGACGGGAACACCGGGGAGCTGTTTTTT.

The chain is built from TRBV9 and TRBJ2-5; D is undetermined. Per germline, CDR1 SGDLS and CDR2 YYNGEE. The V gene lost 0 bases and the J gene lost 5 bases, with 5 bases spanning the gap. CDR3 length: 12 residues. Here the CDR3 DNA reads TGTGCCAGCAGCGTAGACTTGGAGACCCAGTACTTC. Its translation is CASSVDLETQYF.

V gene TRBV6-5 combines with J gene TRBJ2-7, with a possible D match to TRBD1 (6 bases). V was cut by 8 bases and J by 0 bases, with 8 bases left in between. The CDR3 spans 12 residues. Germline V CDR1 and CDR2: MNHEY, SVGAGI. CDR3 DNA: TGTGCCAGCGGGACATACTCCTACGAGCAGTACTTC. Protein sequence: CASGTYSYEQYF.

The rearrangement uses TRBV4-3 and TRBJ1-6; 9 bases are shared with TRBD1. In germline, CDR1 is LGHNA, CDR2 YSLEER. This CDR3 has 17 amino acids. J gave up 10 bases and V 1 base, and 11 bases lay outside the gene matches. The CDR3 bases are TGCGCCAGCAGCCAAGTTATCCCGGGACAGGGAGGATCACCCCTCCACTTT. The encoded protein is CASSQVIPGQGGSPLHF.

V usage is TRBV4-1 and J usage is TRBJ1-2; a weak D match, TRBD1 (5 bases). The CDR3 is 15 residues long. CDR1 and CDR2 from the germline V gene are MGHRA and YSYEKL. V lost 0 bases and J lost 2, with 10 bases in between. The CDR3 reads CASSQDVRENYGYTF. CDR3 nucleotide sequence: TGCGCCAGCAGCCAAGATGTCAGGGAGAACTATGGCTACACCTTC.

This clone occurred a few times. The rearrangement joins TRBV7-9 to TRBJ1-1; 7 bases map to TRBD1. This CDR3 has 13 residues. Trimming removed 10 bases from V and 6 bases from J; junction bases left unmatched: 11. The V gene's germline CDR1 is SEHNR and CDR2 FQNEAQ (reference sequence). The CDR3 here is CATESRQGAEAFF. DNA of the CDR3: TGTGCCACTGAGTCGCGCCAGGGGGCTGAAGCTTTCTTT.

CDR3 sequence reads: CASRMMVSHYRDEQFF. The CDR3 DNA sequence: TGTGCCAGCAGGATGATGGTATCTCACTACCGGGATGAGCAGTTCTTC. The genes are TRBV7-2 and TRBJ2-1; D is uncertain. V was clipped by 6 bases and J by 8 bases, with 23 bases between them. This CDR3 is 16 amino acids long. Germline values: CDR1 SGHTA, CDR2 FQGNSA.

The chain recombines TRBV11-2 with TRBJ2-1; D unclear. This CDR3 comprises 14 residues. The V end was cut by 3 bases, the J end by 5 bases, with 11 bases between. Germline assignment: CDR1 SGHAT and CDR2 FQNNGV. DNA of the CDR3: TGTGCCAGCAGCTTGAGAGCGCTCGACAATGAGCAGTTCTTC. It yields the protein CASSLRALDNEQFF.

The gene calls are TRBV10-3 and TRBJ2-6; TRBD1 is a possible D gene (5 bases). Trimming shortened V by 0 bases and J by 1 base, and 7 bases separated the two germline ends. The germline V gene has CDR1 ENHRY and CDR2 SYGVKD. This CDR3 is built from 16 residues. The CDR3 region has the DNA TGTGCCATCAGTGAGTCCCCAGGGTCTGGGGCCAACGTCCTGACTTTC. It codes for CAISESPGSGANVLTF.

The chain is built from TRBV5-5 and TRBJ1-1; 7 bases line up with TRBD1. Germline CDR1 and CDR2: SGHKS and YYEKEE (reference sequence). The V segment lost 3 bases and the J segment 0 bases; nucleotides outside the gene matches: 11. This CDR3 is 17 amino acids long. The CDR3 loop reads CASSWDSQRFMNTEAFF. The CDR3 DNA reads TGTGCCAGCAGCTGGGACAGCCAGCGATTCATGAACACTGAAGCTTTCTTT.

This rearrangement joins TRBV6-5 to TRBJ2-5; a weak D match, TRBD1 (6 bases). Germline V CDR1 and CDR2: MNHEY, SVGAGI. This CDR3 has 16 amino acids. The V gene lost 2 bases and the J gene lost 1 base, with 14 bases spanning the gap. CDR3 DNA sequence: TGTGCCAGCAGTTACGGGTCAGGGGAGAGCCAAGAGACCCAGTACTTC. This encodes CASSYGSGESQETQYF.

This chain connects TRBV19 to TRBJ2-3; D gene unclear. This CDR3 contains 13 residues. The V end lost 3 bases, the J end lost 2 bases, and 6 bases lay between the germline ends. Germline CDR1 and CDR2: LNHDA and SQIVND (reference sequence). CDR3 region: CASSIAFTDTQYF. CDR3 DNA: TGTGCCAGTAGTATTGCGTTCACAGATACGCAGTATTTT.

The rearrangement links TRBV7-2 to TRBJ1-2; D is unresolved. V lost 7 bases to trimming and J lost 4 bases, with 13 bases between them. This CDR3 is 13 amino acids long. The germline V gene has CDR1 SGHTA and CDR2 FQGNSA. CDR3 residues: CASNPDVVYGYTF. DNA for the CDR3: TGTGCCAGCAACCCGGACGTCGTCTATGGCTACACCTTC.

DNA for the CDR3: TGTGCCAGCAGACCGACTGCTACGGGAGGCTACACCTTC. Translating gives CASRPTATGGYTF. V gene TRBV12-3 or TRBV12-4 combines with J gene TRBJ1-2, with no clear D. V was trimmed by 6 bases and J by 8 bases, leaving 16 bases between them. The CDR3 consists of 13 residues.

The V and J genes are TRBV7-8 and TRBJ2-1, with 7 bases lining up with TRBD1. Germline values: CDR1 SGHVS, CDR2 FQNEAQ. J was trimmed by 5 bases and V by 6 bases; bases with no gene match: 13. The CDR3 loop spans 16 amino acids. Written as DNA, the CDR3 is TGTGCCAGCAGTTTAAGCCCCGGACAGGCCAACAATGAGCAGTTCTTC. Translation gives CASSLSPGQANNEQFF.

J is TRBJ2-3 and V is TRBV10-1, with 7 bases aligning to TRBD2. The germline V gene encodes CDR1 WNHNN and CDR2 SYGVQD (reference sequence). The CDR3 totals 15 residues. With 2 bases clipped from V and 8 bases from J, the junction kept 10 bases outside the gene matches. The CDR3 is CASSEGPNGGITQYF. The CDR3 nucleotides read TGCGCCAGCAGTGAGGGCCCCAACGGGGGGATTACGCAGTATTTT.

The gene calls are TRBV2 and TRBJ2-7; TRBD1 agrees at 7 bases. After removal of 4 bases from V and 0 bases from J, the junction contained 9 bases not matched to a gene. The CDR3 contains 16 residues. The V gene's germline CDR1 is SNHLY and CDR2 FYNNEI. The chain's CDR3 is CASSAQGQALSYEQYF. In nucleotides, the CDR3 is TGTGCCAGCAGTGCCCAAGGACAGGCCCTCTCCTACGAGCAGTACTTC.

The genes are TRBV5-4 and TRBJ2-1; 8 nucleotides agree with TRBD2. The ends lost 3 bases at V and 0 bases at J; junction bases unmatched: 8. This CDR3 has 17 residues. Germline CDR1 and CDR2: SGHNT and YYREEE (reference sequence). CDR3 sequence: CASSSGGGLSSYNEQFF. The CDR3 DNA is TGTGCCAGCAGCTCGGGAGGGGGGCTGAGCTCCTACAATGAGCAGTTCTTC.

The chain couples TRBV29-1 to TRBJ2-7, with D perhaps TRBD2 (5 bases). The V gene's germline CDR1 is SQVTM and CDR2 ANQGSEA. Trimming stripped 4 bases from V and 3 bases from J, with 16 bases between. The CDR3 has 14 amino acids. CDR3 DNA: TGCAGCGTTGCCTGCTTTAACGGGGTCTACGAGCAGTACTTC. This encodes CSVACFNGVYEQYF.

The chain joins TRBV11-3 to TRBJ2-2; D might be TRBD1 (6 bases). The CDR3 has 16 amino acids. Germline V CDR1 and CDR2: SGHNT, YENEEA. With 5 bases removed from V and 0 bases from J, the gap between germline ends came to 13 bases. Written as DNA, the CDR3 is TGTGCCAGCAGCCCGAACCCAGGGGCGAACACCGGGGAGCTGTTTTTT. The encoded protein is CASSPNPGANTGELFF.

This clone was detected a few times. V and J are TRBV18 and TRBJ2-7; D might be TRBD2 (7 bases). The CDR3 spans 12 residues. CDR1 KGHSH and CDR2 LQKENI come from the germline V gene. The V end lost 6 bases, the J end lost 2 bases, and 8 bases lay between the germline ends. The CDR3 reads CASSGGPYEQYF. CDR3 coding DNA: TGTGCCAGCTCGGGGGGGCCCTACGAGCAGTACTTC.

This chain links TRBV6-5 with TRBJ2-5; D remains ambiguous. Germline CDR1 is MNHEY and CDR2 is SVGAGI. V lost 6 bases, J lost 5 bases, and 10 bases lay in between. The CDR3 sequence is 12 residues long. CDR3 residues: CASSLDRETQYF. The CDR3 DNA reads as TGTGCCAGCAGCCTCGACCGGGAGACCCAGTACTTC.

The chain is built from TRBV5-4 and TRBJ2-6; 7 bases are shared with TRBD1. From germline, CDR1 is SGHNT and CDR2 YYREEE (reference sequence). Unmatched junction bases numbered 3, after V lost 0 bases and J lost 0 bases. CDR3 length: 17 residues. This CDR3 is CASSLGGGYSGANVLTF. In DNA, the CDR3 is TGTGCCAGCAGCTTGGGAGGGGGCTACTCTGGGGCCAACGTCCTGACTTTC.

V and J are TRBV7-8 and TRBJ1-2; maybe TRBD1 (5 bases). The V gene lost 2 bases and the J gene lost 8 bases, with 15 bases spanning the gap. The CDR3 totals 14 residues. Looked up from germline, CDR1 is SGHVS and CDR2 is FQNEAQ. DNA of the CDR3: TGTGCCAGCAGCTTACGTGACAGCGGATACGGCTACACCTTC. This translates into CASSLRDSGYGYTF.